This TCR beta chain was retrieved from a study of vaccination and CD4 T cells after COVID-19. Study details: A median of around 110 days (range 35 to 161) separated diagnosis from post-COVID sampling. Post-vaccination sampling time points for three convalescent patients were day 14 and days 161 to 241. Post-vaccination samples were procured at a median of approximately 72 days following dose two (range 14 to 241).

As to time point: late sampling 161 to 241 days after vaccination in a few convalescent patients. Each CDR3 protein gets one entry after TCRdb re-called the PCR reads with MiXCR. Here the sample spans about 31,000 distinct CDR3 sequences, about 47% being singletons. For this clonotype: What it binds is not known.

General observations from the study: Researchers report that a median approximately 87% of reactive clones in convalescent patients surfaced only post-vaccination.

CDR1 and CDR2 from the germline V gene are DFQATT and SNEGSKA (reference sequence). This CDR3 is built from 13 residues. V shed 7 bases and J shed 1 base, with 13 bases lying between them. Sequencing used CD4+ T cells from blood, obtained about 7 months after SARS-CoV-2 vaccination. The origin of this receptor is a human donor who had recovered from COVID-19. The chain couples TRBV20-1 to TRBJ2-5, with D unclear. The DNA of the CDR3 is TGCAGTGTTATGGCGAGCGTCCAAGAGACCCAGTACTTC. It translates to CSVMASVQETQYF.